One sample yielded the 29 T cell receptor beta chains listed below, sequenced in a study of shared clonotypes between healthy human individuals. Using immunoSEQ multiplex PCR, the repertoire was profiled, and TCRdb retains in-frame clones only, with some absent. The table lists around 1,000,000 clones, roughly 77% of them singletons. Sequenced material: memory CD4+ T cells from PBMCs. Subset in this sample: CD45RA-negative fraction. The source is a man younger than 30 in good health. Some clones in this sample may be carry-over from other donors' samples.

This chain uses TRBV7-9 with TRBJ2-1, with 9 bases that match TRBD1. The CDR3 contains 16 residues. From germline, CDR1 is SEHNR and CDR2 FQNEAQ (reference sequence). J was trimmed by 3 bases and V by 5 bases; bases with no gene match: 8. CDR3 sequence: CASSLLRDRDYNEQFF. CDR3 DNA: TGTGCCAGCAGCCTTCTACGGGACAGGGACTACAATGAGCAGTTCTTC.

The V gene is TRBV14, the J gene TRBJ2-7; 9 bases are a match to TRBD1. Germline assignment: CDR1 SGHDN and CDR2 FVKESK. This CDR3 spans 15 amino acids. V was pared by 4 bases and J by 1 base, with 5 bases of the junction left unmatched. CDR3 region: CASSLPGQGSYEQYF. CDR3 DNA sequence: TGTGCCAGCAGCCTCCCGGGACAGGGATCCTACGAGCAGTACTTC. The whole variable domain, filled in from reference TRBV14 and TRBJ2-7, reads EAGVTQFPSHSVIEKGQTVTLRCDPISGHDNLYWYRRVMGKEIKFLLHFVKESKQDESGMPNNRFLAERTGGTYSTLKVQPAELEDSGVYFCASSLPGQGSYEQYFGPGTRLTVT.

V and J are TRBV7-3 and TRBJ2-1; maybe TRBD1 (6 bases). CDR1 is SGHTA, CDR2 FQGTGA, per germline. The length of the CDR3 is 13 residues. Trimming removed 4 bases from V and 10 bases from J, with 14 bases in between. The CDR3: CASSSTGSGEQFF. Written as DNA, the CDR3 is TGTGCCAGCAGCTCAACAGGGTCCGGGGAGCAGTTCTTC.

V is TRBV29-1 and J is TRBJ2-5; no definite D call. This CDR3 has 14 amino acids. Per the germline V gene, CDR1 is SQVTM and CDR2 is ANQGSEA. V was shortened by 3 bases and J by 1 base, with 12 bases between the two germline ends. The CDR3 reads CSVDRPYLQETQYF. The DNA for the CDR3 is TGCAGCGTTGACAGGCCGTACCTCCAAGAGACCCAGTACTTC.

The V gene is TRBV28, the J gene TRBJ1-1; D gene ambiguous. The CDR3 sequence is 13 residues long. Germline V gene lookup returns CDR1 MDHEN and CDR2 SYDVKM. Trimming pared 7 bases from V and 1 base from J, leaving 10 bases between. The CDR3 DNA follows: TGTGCCAGCATCCAAAGAGGGAACACTGAAGCTTTCTTT. Its translation: CASIQRGNTEAFF.

The chain joins TRBV28 to TRBJ1-2; a weak D match, TRBD1 (6 bases). The germline V gene encodes CDR1 MDHEN and CDR2 SYDVKM. Trimming pared 5 bases from V and 4 bases from J, leaving 23 bases between. CDR3 length: 17 amino acids. CDR3 amino acids: CASSPQGRGALGYGYTF. CDR3 bases: TGTGCCAGCAGTCCCCAGGGTAGGGGGGCGCTGGGCTATGGCTACACCTTC.

Details on this clone: This clone may be a read error of a much larger clone one base away. Different DNA sequences within this sample yield the same CDR3. The DNA for the CDR3 is TGTGCCAGCAGCCCGGGGGGGAACAGGATGAACACTGAAGCTTTCTTT. It encodes CASSPGGNRMNTEAFF. The V call is TRBV5-6, the J call TRBJ1-1; TRBD1 is a possible D gene (5 bases). Germline V gene data show CDR1 as SGHDT and CDR2 as YYEEEE. V was shortened by 4 bases and J by 0 bases, with 16 bases between the two germline ends. The CDR3 loop spans 16 amino acids.

The chain has TRBV5-1 and TRBJ2-1, with 7 bases aligning to TRBD2. The CDR3 extends over 14 amino acids. V lost 4 bases and J lost 6; bases outside the gene matches: 7. Germline V gene lookup returns CDR1 SGHRS and CDR2 YFSETQ. The CDR3 DNA reads as TGCGCCAGCAGCAGGGGAGGGAGGGGCAATGAGCAGTTCTTC. Translating gives CASSRGGRGNEQFF.

This clone was observed once. J is TRBJ2-1 and V is TRBV9, with unresolved D. With 3 bases removed from V and 1 base from J, the gap between germline ends came to 17 bases. CDR1 and CDR2 (germline): SGDLS, YYNGEE. There are 17 residues in the CDR3. Written as DNA, the CDR3 is TGTGCCAGCAGCGCGGGCATGGGCCATCCTTCCTACAATGAGCAGTTCTTC. This codes for CASSAGMGHPSYNEQFF.

This chain uses TRBV5-1 with TRBJ1-1; TRBD1 matches 7 bases. Germline values: CDR1 SGHRS, CDR2 YFSETQ. This CDR3 is 15 amino acids long. V lost 4 bases and J lost 0; bases outside the gene matches: 6. For the CDR3, the DNA is TGCGCCAGCAGCCCGGAGGGACAGATGAACACTGAAGCTTTCTTT. This encodes CASSPEGQMNTEAFF.

This clone has only one observation. The rearrangement joins TRBV29-1 to TRBJ2-3; D is perhaps TRBD1 (5 bases). The V end was cut by 5 bases, the J end by 14 bases, with 14 bases between. CDR1 and CDR2 from the germline V gene are SQVTM and ANQGSEA. The CDR3 consists of 10 residues. In DNA form, the CDR3 reads TGCAGCGTTAGGACACTCAGGGCGTATTTT. This codes for CSVRTLRAYF.

This CDR3 reads CASSLVAGARRLFF. In DNA form, the CDR3 reads TGCGCCAGCAGCTTGGTAGCGGGAGCCCGAAGGCTGTTTTTT. J is TRBJ2-2 and V is TRBV5-1, with 9 bases fitting TRBD2. V gave up 0 bases and J gave up 13 bases; unmatched junction bases: 7. Germline V gene sequence: CDR1 SGHRS, CDR2 YFSETQ. This CDR3 has 14 residues.

The chain combines TRBV7-3 with TRBJ2-2; TRBD1 matches 7 bases. Germline V gene sequence: CDR1 SGHTA, CDR2 FQGTGA. The ends lost 8 bases at V and 0 bases at J; junction bases unmatched: 6. The length of the CDR3 is 15 residues. The DNA of the CDR3 is TGTGCCAGCGGGGTGGGGACAGCGAACACCGGGGAGCTGTTTTTT. This codes for CASGVGTANTGELFF.

This sequence joins TRBV7-2 and TRBJ1-5, with 7 bases matching TRBD1. V lost 7 bases and J lost 4; bases outside the gene matches: 7. The germline V gene has CDR1 SGHTA and CDR2 FQGNSA. This CDR3 contains 14 residues. The CDR3 bases are TGTGCCAGCACCTCAGGGGGGCCGAATCAGCCCCAGCATTTT. As protein: CASTSGGPNQPQHF.

The chain uses TRBV10-3 and TRBJ2-1, with a tentative D call TRBD2 (5 bases). The CDR3 loop spans 15 amino acids. The germline V gene encodes CDR1 ENHRY and CDR2 SYGVKD. V was clipped by 4 bases and J by 4 bases, with 14 bases between them. The CDR3 protein is CAISVMAGSYNEQFF. CDR3 DNA: TGTGCCATCAGTGTGATGGCGGGCAGTTACAATGAGCAGTTCTTC.

This chain uses TRBV7-2 with TRBJ2-3, with 9 bases that match TRBD1. Germline CDR1 and CDR2: SGHTA and FQGNSA. This CDR3 contains 16 residues. V gave up 5 bases and J gave up 1 base; unmatched junction bases: 7. DNA for the CDR3: TGTGCCAGCAGCCGCACACAGGGGGCGGGCACAGATACGCAGTATTTT. This sequence encodes CASSRTQGAGTDTQYF.

This chain uses TRBV4-2 with TRBJ2-6; D remains ambiguous. The ends were cut back, 0 bases at V and 1 base at J, with 10 bases in the middle. Looked up from germline, CDR1 is LGHNA and CDR2 is YNFKEQ. The CDR3 is 17 amino acids. The CDR3 spells CASSQELSGSGANVLTF. The CDR3 DNA reads TGTGCCAGCAGCCAAGAACTATCAGGTTCTGGGGCCAACGTCCTGACTTTC.

The table lists this clone with a few counts. Here the CDR3 reads CASSLATGANTEAFF. The CDR3 coding sequence is TGTGCCAGCAGCTTGGCGACAGGGGCGAACACTGAAGCTTTCTTT. The chain has TRBV5-5 and TRBJ1-1; 8 positions agree with TRBD1. Germline trimming cut 0 bases from V and 1 base from J; bases unmatched to any gene: 2. The germline V gene has CDR1 SGHKS and CDR2 YYEKEE (reference sequence). CDR3 length: 15 amino acids.

The J gene is TRBJ2-7, the V gene TRBV27; TRBD2 matches 7 bases. The CDR3 spans 20 residues. Germline V gene data show CDR1 as MNHEY and CDR2 as SMNVEV (reference sequence). V lost 3 bases to trimming and J lost 2 bases; unmatched junction nucleotides: 22. The DNA of the CDR3 is TGTGCCAGCAGTTTTCGAGCCGCAGTGGTCCCGGGGGGAATGGCCTACGAGCAGTACTTC. Translating gives CASSFRAAVVPGGMAYEQYF.

V gene TRBV15 combines with J gene TRBJ2-1; D not certain. V lost 5 bases and J lost 0, with 17 bases in between. Germline V gene data show CDR1 as LNHNV and CDR2 as YYDKDF (reference sequence). CDR3 length: 17 amino acids. The CDR3 sequence: CATSPETPSSSYNEQFF. CDR3 in DNA: TGTGCCACCAGCCCCGAGACCCCCAGCAGCTCCTACAATGAGCAGTTCTTC.

The CDR3: CASSERGTGELFF. CDR3 DNA sequence: TGTGCCAGCAGCGAAAGGGGAACCGGGGAGCTGTTTTTT. The chain couples TRBV11-3 to TRBJ2-2, with D possibly matching TRBD1 (5 bases). From germline, CDR1 is SGHNT and CDR2 YENEEA. The CDR3 is made up of 13 amino acids. V lost 5 bases and J 5 bases, leaving 9 bases between the germline ends. The full variable domain, completed using reference TRBV11-3 and TRBJ2-2, is EAGVVQSPRYKIIEKKQPVAFWCNPISGHNTLYWYLQNLGQGPELLIRYENEEAVDDSQLPKDRFSAERLKGVDSTLKIQPAELGDSAVYLCASSERGTGELFFGEGSRLTVL.

This rearrangement joins TRBV28 to TRBJ2-3; D call uncertain. CDR1 is MDHEN and CDR2 is SYDVKM in the germline V gene. The CDR3 totals 12 residues. V was clipped by 7 bases and J by 5 bases, with 10 bases between them. The CDR3: CASTLWGDTQYF. CDR3 nucleotide sequence: TGTGCCAGCACCTTATGGGGAGATACGCAGTATTTT.

A note on this clone: Other DNA sequences from this sample encode an identical CDR3 as well. The rearrangement links TRBV4-1 to TRBJ2-6; D assignment may be TRBD1 or TRBD2 (5 bases each). CDR1 MGHRA and CDR2 YSYEKL come from the germline V gene. The CDR3 spans 14 residues. The V and J ends lost 3 bases and 2 bases respectively, with 5 bases between them. The chain's CDR3 is CASSQGAGANVLTF. The CDR3 region has the DNA TGCGCCAGCAGCCAGGGGGCTGGGGCCAACGTCCTGACTTTC.

The CDR3: CSVEAPLTGNYLWGSGNTIYF. CDR3 nucleotides: TGCAGCGTTGAAGCCCCACTGACAGGGAATTATTTATGGGGCTCTGGAAACACCATATATTTT. This chain connects TRBV29-1 to TRBJ1-3, with 7 bases lining up with TRBD1. The CDR3 length is 21 residues. Trimming took 1 base from V and 0 from J; bases not matched to a gene: 21. Germline V gene lookup returns CDR1 SQVTM and CDR2 ANQGSEA.

This sequence joins TRBV27 and TRBJ2-3; D is unresolved. V was clipped by 2 bases and J by 4 bases, with 10 bases between them. The CDR3 has 14 amino acids. Germline V CDR1 and CDR2: MNHEY, SMNVEV (reference sequence). CDR3 nucleotides: TGTGCCAGCAGTTTACGTCGAATGGCAGATACGCAGTATTTT. It is translated as CASSLRRMADTQYF.

This clone has just a few counts. V and J are TRBV11-2 and TRBJ2-7; a weak D match, TRBD2 (5 bases). The V gene's germline CDR1 is SGHAT and CDR2 FQNNGV. Trimming pared 1 base from V and 4 bases from J, leaving 11 bases between. The CDR3 loop spans 14 amino acids. The CDR3 reads CASSLGSLAYEQYF. The CDR3 bases are TGTGCCAGCAGCTTAGGTTCTCTAGCTTACGAGCAGTACTTC.

About this clone: Other nucleotide sequences in the sample specify the same CDR3. The rearrangement uses TRBV6-5 and TRBJ2-7; no clear D. The germline gives CDR1 MNHEY, CDR2 SVGAGI. Trimming took off 2 bases at V and 5 bases at J, with 4 bases between the two ends. This CDR3 is built from 11 residues. CDR3 DNA: TGTGCCAGCAGTTACCTAAACGAGCAGTACTTC. Translating gives CASSYLNEQYF.

The rearrangement uses TRBV5-1 and TRBJ1-2; 8 bases align to TRBD1. Unmatched junction bases numbered 8, after V lost 5 bases and J lost 2 bases. The CDR3 length is 15 residues. Germline V gene data show CDR1 as SGHRS and CDR2 as YFSETQ. In DNA, the CDR3 is TGCGCCAGCAGGCCCGGAGGACAGGGCAACTATGGCTACACCTTC. Its translation is CASRPGGQGNYGYTF.

This clone was seen a single time. This chain joins TRBV23-1 and TRBJ1-2; a weak D match, TRBD1 (6 bases). TRBV23-1 carries the ORF label, with uncertain function. This CDR3 contains 12 residues. V was shortened by 4 bases and J by 6 bases, with 9 bases between the two germline ends. As DNA, the CDR3 is TGCGCCAGCAGTCCGGGACAAAATGGCTACACCTTC. It is translated as CASSPGQNGYTF.